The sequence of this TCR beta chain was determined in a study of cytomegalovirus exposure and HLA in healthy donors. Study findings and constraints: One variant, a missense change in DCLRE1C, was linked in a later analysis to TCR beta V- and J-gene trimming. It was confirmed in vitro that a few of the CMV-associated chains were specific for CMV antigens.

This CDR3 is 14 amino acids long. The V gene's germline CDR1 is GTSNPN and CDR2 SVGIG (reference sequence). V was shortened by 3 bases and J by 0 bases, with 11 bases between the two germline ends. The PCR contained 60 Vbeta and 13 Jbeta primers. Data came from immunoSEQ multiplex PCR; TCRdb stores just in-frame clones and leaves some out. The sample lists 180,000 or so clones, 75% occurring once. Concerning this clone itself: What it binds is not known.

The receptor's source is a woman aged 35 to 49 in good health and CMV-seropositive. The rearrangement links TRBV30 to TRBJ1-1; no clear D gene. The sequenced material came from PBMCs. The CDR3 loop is CAWRSGRLNTEAFF. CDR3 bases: TGTGCCTGGAGGAGCGGACGGCTGAACACTGAAGCTTTCTTT.